The 8 T cell receptor beta chains below all came from one sample that was sequenced in a study of a mutant IDH1 vaccine in newly diagnosed glioma. As to time point: baseline, week 1 (first vaccination visit). Treatment specified: pre-vaccination baseline after standard-of-care therapy. TCRdb's copy holds only in-frame clones and misses some; the assay was immunoSEQ multiplex PCR. The table includes tens of thousands of clones, 91% detected once. This material consisted of PBMCs, taken from a glioma patient treated with radiotherapy, temozolomide or both. The receptor set was obtained from a man over 45 with glioma.

The chain employs TRBV9 and TRBJ2-1; 7 bases are a match to TRBD1. The CDR3 has 15 residues. From germline, CDR1 is SGDLS and CDR2 YYNGEE. J was trimmed by 3 bases and V by 2 bases; bases with no gene match: 5. The CDR3 loop reads CASSVSGTVYNEQFF. Here the CDR3 DNA reads TGTGCCAGCAGCGTGAGTGGGACAGTCTACAATGAGCAGTTCTTC.

The chain carries TRBV29-1 and TRBJ2-2, with D possibly called TRBD1 or TRBD2 (5 bases each). Germline V gives CDR1 SQVTM, CDR2 ANQGSEA. V was cut by 5 bases and J by 5 bases, with 12 bases left in between. The CDR3 spans 13 residues. CDR3 nucleotides: TGCAGCGTTCCGTCCGAGGGGACCGGGGAGCTGTTTTTT. It codes for CSVPSEGTGELFF.

The V and J genes are TRBV5-1 and TRBJ1-2; D unresolved. Germline CDR1 and CDR2: SGHRS and YFSETQ. The V and J ends lost 4 bases and 2 bases respectively, with 9 bases between them. CDR3 length equals 13 residues. This CDR3 is CASSAQPNYGYTF. Written as DNA, the CDR3 is TGCGCCAGCAGCGCACAGCCAAACTATGGCTACACCTTC.

The chain carries TRBV7-2 and TRBJ2-2; D possibly corresponds to TRBD1 (5 bases). There are 16 residues in the CDR3. V gave up 0 bases and J gave up 13 bases, with 21 bases separating them. Per germline, CDR1 SGHTA and CDR2 FQGNSA. The CDR3 DNA reads TGTGCCAGCAGCTTAGCGGGTCCAGGGTCAATCTTGGGGCTGTTTTTT. It is translated as CASSLAGPGSILGLFF. The full variable domain, completed using reference TRBV7-2 and TRBJ2-2, is GAGVSQSPSNKVTEKGKDVELRCDPISGHTALYWYRQSLGQGLEFLIYFQGNSAPDKSGLPSDRFSAERTGGSVSTLTIQRTQQEDSAVYLCASSLAGPGSILGLFFGEGSRLTVL.

This chain uses TRBV5-1 with TRBJ1-1; no reliable D call. CDR1 and CDR2 from the germline V gene are SGHRS and YFSETQ. This CDR3 is built from 11 residues. CDR3 nucleotides: TGCCCCCCAGGCCGGGTTACTGAAGCTTTCTTT. Translated, it gives CPPGRVTEAFF.

The V and J genes are TRBV9 and TRBJ2-1, with D tentatively TRBD1 (6 bases). The CDR3 extends over 10 amino acids. Germline CDR1 is SGDLS and CDR2 is YYNGEE. CDR3 region: CAAQGKEQFF. CDR3 DNA sequence: TGTGCAGCCCAGGGGAAGGAGCAGTTCTTC.

The CDR3 region is CAWSVNRNTEAFF. In DNA, the CDR3 is TGTGCCTGGAGTGTCAACAGAAACACTGAAGCTTTCTTT. V gene TRBV30 combines with J gene TRBJ1-1; no clear D. Trimming shortened V by 0 bases and J by 2 bases, and 7 bases separated the two germline ends. Looked up from germline, CDR1 is GTSNPN and CDR2 is SVGIG (reference sequence). This CDR3 contains 13 residues.

The CDR3 sequence is CASRGTGWNTGELFF. The CDR3 DNA reads as TGTGCCAGCAGGGGGACAGGGTGGAACACCGGGGAGCTGTTTTTT. The rearrangement uses TRBV2 and TRBJ2-2; 9 bases map to TRBD1. The CDR3 extends over 15 amino acids. Germline V gene lookup returns CDR1 SNHLY and CDR2 FYNNEI. V lost 6 bases to trimming and J lost 1 base; unmatched junction nucleotides: 3.